This entry is about one TCR beta chain. Its specificity is not known. CDR1 and CDR2 (germline): SEHNR, FQNEAQ (reference sequence). V was clipped by 5 bases and J by 8 bases; unmatched bases: 17. The CDR3 contains 18 residues. This entry comes from a study of OX40 agonist ivuxolimab in advanced cancers. About the study: Intravenous ivuxolimab at 0.01 to 10 mg/kg was given to patients every 2 weeks. General observations from the study: CD8+ T cells averaged more expanded clones than CD4+.

Enrollment shut out patients with autoimmune disease history or systemic immunosuppression. Using immunoSEQ multiplex PCR, the repertoire was profiled, and TCRdb retains in-frame clones only, with some absent. The sample shows around 79,000 clones, around nine tenths of them seen only once. The sequence was collected from an adult with an advanced solid tumor such as melanoma, head and neck, liver or kidney cancer. This chain links TRBV7-9 with TRBJ1-6; 8 bases are a match to TRBD1. The source material was CD4+ or CD8+ T cells sorted from blood, sampled in a trial of the OX40 agonist ivuxolimab. The CDR3 sequence is CASSGKRSRGREDSPLHF. DNA for the CDR3: TGTGCCAGCAGCGGAAAGCGGTCCAGGGGGCGAGAGGATTCACCCCTCCACTTT. The variable domain in full, with the rest retrieved from reference TRBV7-9 and TRBJ1-6, is DTGVSQNPRHKITKRGQNVTFRCDPISEHNRLYWYRQTLGQGPEFLTYFQNEAQLEKSRLLSDRFSAERPKGSFSTLEIQRTEQGDSAMYLCASSGKRSRGREDSPLHFGNGTRLTVT.